This TCR beta chain was recorded in a study of blood T cell repertoires in COVID-19. Study-wide background: Whether acute or convalescent, the COVID-19 samples came from the United States, Italy and Spain. PBMCs, B-cell-depleted T cells, or T cells were the source of the cDNA or gDNA that made up the material.

Original methodology: Amplification of reference gene primers provided the estimated nucleated cell counts. Method: immunoSEQ multiplex PCR; TCRdb's copy keeps in-frame clones and lacks some. V, J and clone size derive from that table, while D and trimming were established from the DNA sequence. The sample lists 130,000 to 150,000 clones; more than 80% were seen once. The CDR3 extends over 15 amino acids. The germline V gene has CDR1 SGHRS and CDR2 YFSETQ. Germline trimming cut 6 bases from V and 3 bases from J; bases unmatched to any gene: 7. Sequencing input: peripheral blood. The clonotype originates from a human donor with acute or convalescent COVID-19. The donor label of this sample is uncertain. The J gene is TRBJ2-2, the V gene TRBV5-1, with 8 bases fitting TRBD2. As DNA, the CDR3 is TGCGCCAGCACCCCAGGCGGGGGGTACACCGGGGAGCTGTTTTTT. Translated: CASTPGGGYTGELFF. Full variable domain (missing parts from reference TRBV5-1 and TRBJ2-2): KAGVTQTPRYLIKTRGQQVTLSCSPISGHRSVSWYQQTPGQGLQFLFEYFSETQRNKGNFPGRFSGRQFSNSRSEMNVSTLELGDSALYLCASTPGGGYTGELFFGEGSRLTVL.